The 13 T cell receptor beta chains below were found in one sample sequenced in a study of T cell repertoires in cytomegalovirus infection. Each CDR3 protein is one row after TCRdb ran MiXCR on the reads. The table lists about 830,000 distinct CDR3 sequences, roughly 33% of them singletons. These receptors are not linked to any known antigen. The starting material was cultured CD8+ T cells from PBMCs, obtained from culture after CMV antigen stimulation. These receptors were taken from a human donor in good health (CMV status not recorded). Some clones in this sample may be carry-over from other donors' samples.

This clonotype appeared a few times. The chain uses TRBV7-2 and TRBJ2-1; D perhaps matches TRBD1 (5 bases). CDR1 and CDR2 (germline): SGHTA, FQGNSA. The CDR3 totals 15 residues. The V end lost 1 base, the J end lost 8 bases, and 15 bases lay between the germline ends. The DNA of the CDR3 is TGTGCCAGCAGCTTAGAAGCAGGGCGAGTCCATGAGCAGTTCTTC. Protein sequence: CASSLEAGRVHEQFF.

About this clonotype: This clone may be a read error of a much larger clone one base away. The chain carries TRBV7-4 and TRBJ2-5, with D hard to call. CDR1 is SGHVT, CDR2 SQSDAQ, per germline. The CDR3 consists of 11 residues. The CDR3 nucleotides are TGTGCCAGCAGCACCCAAGGGACCCAGTACTTC. This encodes CASSTQGTQYF.

This clonotype has only one observation. The chain recombines TRBV25-1 with TRBJ1-2; D is undetermined. The V and J ends lost 2 bases and 4 bases respectively, with 8 bases between them. The CDR3 loop spans 13 amino acids. CDR1 MGHDK and CDR2 SYGVNS come from the germline V gene. This CDR3 reads CASSEPRAYGYTF. In nucleotides, the CDR3 is TGTGCCAGCAGTGAACCCCGGGCCTATGGCTACACCTTC.

V and J are TRBV7-9 and TRBJ2-1; 10 bases map to TRBD1. V lost 3 bases, J lost 8 bases, and 7 bases stayed unmatched. Germline loops: CDR1 SEHNR, CDR2 FQNEAQ (reference sequence). The CDR3 loop spans 15 amino acids. The CDR3 sequence: CASSLGQGKWYEQFF. The CDR3 DNA reads as TGTGCCAGCAGCTTGGGACAGGGGAAGTGGTATGAGCAGTTCTTC.

This clonotype was seen a few times. This chain joins TRBV12-3 or TRBV12-4 and TRBJ1-3; maybe TRBD1 (5 bases). The CDR3 is 16 amino acids. V was cut by 4 bases and J by 0 bases, with 13 bases left in between. CDR3 sequence: CASSSQKGSSGNTIYF. In nucleotides, the CDR3 is TGTGCCAGCAGTTCTCAGAAGGGGTCCTCTGGAAACACCATATATTTT.

V and J are TRBV29-1 and TRBJ2-5; TRBD2 aligns across 8 bases. Germline V gene lookup returns CDR1 SQVTM and CDR2 ANQGSEA. The length of the CDR3 is 14 residues. The J segment lost 2 bases and the V segment lost 6 bases, leaving 8 bases of the junction unmatched. DNA of the CDR3: TGCAGCGTAACCGGGACTAGGGATCAAGAGACCCAGTACTTC. Its translation: CSVTGTRDQETQYF.

The chain joins TRBV27 to TRBJ1-5; 7 positions match TRBD1. Germline loops: CDR1 MNHEY, CDR2 SMNVEV (reference sequence). The V and J ends lost 5 bases and 5 bases, in that order; junction bases with no gene match: 9. The CDR3 contains 15 residues. The CDR3 loop is CASSNYRGEDQPQHF. DNA of the CDR3: TGTGCCAGCAGTAACTACAGGGGAGAGGATCAGCCCCAGCATTTT.

The chain employs TRBV19 and TRBJ1-1, with unresolved D. The ends were cut back, 0 bases at V and 2 bases at J, with 7 bases in the middle. From germline, CDR1 is LNHDA and CDR2 SQIVND (reference sequence). The length of the CDR3 is 14 residues. CDR3 residues: CASSIDNPNTEAFF. DNA of the CDR3: TGTGCCAGTAGTATAGACAACCCAAACACTGAAGCTTTCTTT.

This clonotype has a handful of counts. This chain connects TRBV7-8 to TRBJ1-5; TRBD1 might be the D (5 bases). The CDR3 is 16 amino acids. Trimming took off 1 base at V and 3 bases at J, with 13 bases between the two ends. The germline V gene has CDR1 SGHVS and CDR2 FQNEAQ. CDR3 residues: CASSLGAGKYNQPQHF. DNA for the CDR3: TGTGCCAGCAGCTTAGGAGCAGGGAAGTACAATCAGCCCCAGCATTTT.

About this clonotype itself: Germline is not matched at one junction end, which may reflect a read error. This rearrangement joins TRBV7-8 to TRBJ2-5; no clear D. This CDR3 has 14 amino acids. Germline V gene lookup returns CDR1 SGHVS and CDR2 FQNEAQ. The CDR3 sequence is CVSSLEGYVRTQYF. CDR3 in DNA: TGTGTCAGCAGCTTAGAAGGATACGTCCGGACCCAGTACTTC.

V is TRBV2 and J is TRBJ2-4; 11 bases map to TRBD2. Looked up from germline, CDR1 is SNHLY and CDR2 is FYNNEI. The CDR3 is 15 residues long. Trimming removed 7 bases from V and 8 bases from J; junction bases left unmatched: 10. In DNA form, the CDR3 reads TGTGCCAGCACGGAGTTAGCGGGGGGGCCGGACATTCAGTACTTC. It specifies CASTELAGGPDIQYF.

This clonotype was seen a few times. The chain employs TRBV6-5 and TRBJ1-1, with 9 bases lining up with TRBD1. The CDR3 is made up of 14 amino acids. Germline CDR1 is MNHEY and CDR2 is SVGAGI. Unmatched junction bases numbered 10, after V lost 6 bases and J lost 8 bases. The CDR3 loop is CASSPNGQGREAFF. The CDR3 nucleotides are TGTGCCAGCAGCCCTAACGGACAGGGGCGCGAAGCTTTCTTT.

The CDR3 sequence: CASSNGRRMDTEAFF. CDR3 bases: TGTGCCAGTAGTAATGGTCGGAGAATGGACACTGAAGCTTTCTTT. V gene TRBV19 combines with J gene TRBJ1-1; D not resolved. Germline V gene sequence: CDR1 LNHDA, CDR2 SQIVND (reference sequence). Trimming took off 4 bases at V and 3 bases at J, with 15 bases between the two ends. This CDR3 spans 15 amino acids.